These 15 T cell receptor beta chains were all obtained from the same sample, sequenced in a study of CD8 T cells in Susac syndrome. RNA amounts of 0.5 to 1 ug underwent reverse transcription with random hexamers. MiXCR, applied by TCRdb to the immunoSEQ multiplex PCR reads, yields one record per CDR3 protein. The sample lists approximately 230,000 distinct CDR3 sequences; just over 90% were seen once. Source material: CD4+ T cells from PBMCs. The receptors come from a human donor with multiple sclerosis.

The chain is built from TRBV24-1 and TRBJ2-1, with TRBD2 matching over 9 bases. The CDR3 covers 18 residues. Germline V gene lookup returns CDR1 KGHDR and CDR2 SFDVKD. Trimming cost V 9 bases and J 5 bases; bases outside gene matches: 19. The CDR3 region has the DNA TGTGCCACCTCCGGCTTGGCGGGAGGGCCGAGGCGGCACAATGAGCAGTTCTTC. Translation gives CATSGLAGGPRRHNEQFF.

The gene calls are TRBV2 and TRBJ2-1, with D possibly TRBD1 on 6 matching bases. The CDR3 sequence is 15 residues long. Germline CDR1 is SNHLY and CDR2 is FYNNEI. V lost 4 bases and J 2 bases, leaving 12 bases between the germline ends. CDR3 DNA: TGTGCCAGCAGTGGGGTGACAGGTCCCTACAATGAGCAGTTCTTC. Translation gives CASSGVTGPYNEQFF.

The chain carries TRBV11-1 and TRBJ2-5; a possible D gene is TRBD2 (6 bases). Trimming shortened V by 5 bases and J by 2 bases, and 18 bases separated the two germline ends. CDR1 and CDR2 (germline): SGHAT, FQDESV (reference sequence). The CDR3 is 16 amino acids. The CDR3 DNA reads TGTGCCAGCAGCCAGCGGCTAGCGCGGAAGCAAGAGACCCAGTACTTC. Translated, it gives CASSQRLARKQETQYF.

Only one count was recorded for this clonotype. The V call is TRBV10-3, the J call TRBJ1-4, with D perhaps TRBD1 (6 bases). CDR3 length equals 15 residues. Germline CDR1 reads ENHRY; CDR2 reads SYGVKD. Trimming took 3 bases from V and 8 from J, leaving 16 bases between them. CDR3 sequence (DNA): TGTGCCATCAGTGAAGGGGCAGGGGATGGAGAAAAACTGTTTTTT. It yields the protein CAISEGAGDGEKLFF.

The chain carries TRBV9 and TRBJ2-5; 10 bases agree with TRBD1. Germline V gives CDR1 SGDLS, CDR2 YYNGEE. The CDR3 consists of 17 residues. V lost 0 bases, J lost 4 bases, and 9 bases stayed unmatched. The CDR3 loop is CASSVGAGTGDRETQYF. DNA of the CDR3: TGTGCCAGCAGCGTAGGGGCGGGGACAGGGGACCGAGAGACCCAGTACTTC. The full variable domain, with the rest looked up from reference TRBV9 and TRBJ2-5, is DSGVTQTPKHLITATGQRVTLRCSPRSGDLSVYWYQQSLDQGLQFLIQYYNGEERAKGNILERFSAQQFPDLHSELNLSSLELGDSALYFCASSVGAGTGDRETQYFGPGTRLLVL.

The rearrangement links TRBV7-3 to TRBJ1-5; D is possibly TRBD1 (6 bases). Trimming cost V 5 bases and J 7 bases, with 12 bases left between them. Germline V lookup: CDR1 SGHTA, CDR2 FQGTGA. This CDR3 is 13 amino acids long. CDR3 in DNA: TGTGCCAGCAGCACCTTTGGGGGCCAGCCCCAGCATTTT. It translates to CASSTFGGQPQHF.

The chain links TRBV7-6 to TRBJ1-1, with a tentative D call TRBD1 (6 bases). Deletions cut 0 bases from V and 2 bases from J, with 10 bases between. CDR1 and CDR2 (germline): SGHVS, FNYEAQ. The CDR3 extends over 15 amino acids. The CDR3 DNA is TGTGCCAGCAGCTTAGCGCGGGGGACAAACACTGAAGCTTTCTTT. Protein sequence: CASSLARGTNTEAFF.

The chain has TRBV2 and TRBJ1-1; D ambiguous. CDR3 length: 13 residues. Germline V lookup: CDR1 SNHLY, CDR2 FYNNEI. The V gene lost 4 bases and the J gene lost 4 bases, with 10 bases spanning the gap. This chain's CDR3 is CASSGDGFTEAFF. CDR3 coding DNA: TGTGCCAGCAGTGGTGATGGATTCACTGAAGCTTTCTTT.

The gene calls are TRBV12-3 or TRBV12-4 and TRBJ2-2; D is uncertain. The V end lost 7 bases, the J end lost 1 base, and 4 bases lay between the germline ends. The CDR3 extends over 12 amino acids. CDR3 nucleotide sequence: TGTGCCAGCACAGTGAACACCGGGGAGCTGTTTTTT. This encodes CASTVNTGELFF.

The chain joins TRBV15 to TRBJ2-7, with 7 bases lining up with TRBD1. The V gene's germline CDR1 is LNHNV and CDR2 YYDKDF (reference sequence). The CDR3 consists of 14 residues. Trimming cost V 4 bases and J 6 bases; bases outside gene matches: 9. The chain's CDR3 is CATSIKPAGGEQYF. CDR3 DNA: TGTGCCACCAGCATCAAACCCGCAGGGGGCGAGCAGTACTTC.

The chain has TRBV7-9 and TRBJ2-3; 8 bases agree with TRBD2. Germline CDR1 reads SEHNR; CDR2 reads FQNEAQ (reference sequence). After removal of 3 bases from V and 5 bases from J, the junction contained 19 bases not matched to a gene. This CDR3 has 19 amino acids. The CDR3: CASSLDSRLPGLDGDTQYF. In DNA form, the CDR3 reads TGTGCCAGCAGCTTGGACAGTAGACTACCGGGACTAGATGGAGATACGCAGTATTTT.

This chain uses TRBV3-1 with TRBJ2-4; D might be TRBD1 or TRBD2, each matching 5 bases. The CDR3 sequence is 16 residues long. The germline gives CDR1 LGHDT, CDR2 YNNKEL (reference sequence). V was trimmed by 1 base and J by 4 bases, leaving 14 bases between them. The CDR3 region has the DNA TGTGCCAGCAGCCAAGTTAACGCGAGGGGTAAAAACATTCAGTACTTC. Translated, it gives CASSQVNARGKNIQYF.

This chain links TRBV20-1 with TRBJ1-6, with D hard to call. The CDR3 sequence is 15 residues long. The germline V gene encodes CDR1 DFQATT and CDR2 SNEGSKA (reference sequence). V was pared by 5 bases and J by 9 bases, with 20 bases between. CDR3 bases: TGCAGTGCTGCTACGGGGATCGGTTCCCGTTCACCCCTCCACTTT. Translation gives CSAATGIGSRSPLHF.

The gene calls are TRBV6-5 and TRBJ1-1; TRBD1 might be the D (6 bases). The CDR3 loop spans 14 amino acids. The V gene's germline CDR1 is MNHEY and CDR2 SVGAGI. V shed 5 bases and J shed 0 bases, with 10 bases lying between them. The CDR3 sequence is CASSTTGMNTEAFF. The CDR3 nucleotides are TGTGCCAGCAGTACCACAGGGATGAACACTGAAGCTTTCTTT.

The chain combines TRBV9 with TRBJ2-1; no firm D call. Germline V lookup: CDR1 SGDLS, CDR2 YYNGEE. The V gene lost 0 bases and the J gene lost 0 bases, with 4 bases spanning the gap. The CDR3 totals 14 residues. DNA for the CDR3: TGTGCCAGCAGCGTAGCCCCCTCCTACAATGAGCAGTTCTTC. It codes for CASSVAPSYNEQFF.